This T cell receptor (beta chain) stems from a study of PD-1 blockade in classical Hodgkin lymphoma. Study-level findings and limits: Nothing has yet pinned down what causes the repertoire differences, possibly disease activity or prior therapy. Whoever responded completely had baseline diversity much like that seen in newly diagnosed patients.

The assay was immunoSEQ multiplex PCR, and TCRdb's table has in-frame clones only and misses some. The sample holds fewer than 45,000 clones, about three quarters seen once. Each of the patients experienced relapse following autologous stem cell transplantation, and their brentuximab vedotin exposure differed. This clone came up once. Its specificity is unknown. The CDR3 contains 15 residues. V was pared by 4 bases and J by 2 bases, with 12 bases between. Germline CDR1 and CDR2: SGHTA and FQGNSA. The receptor comes from a human donor with classical Hodgkin lymphoma. This specimen consisted of peripheral blood mononuclear cells (PBMCs), obtained at baseline. This chain links TRBV7-2 with TRBJ2-1; possible D gene TRBD1, 6 bases. CDR3 in amino acids: CASSYGTTAYNEQFF. DNA of the CDR3: TGTGCCAGCAGCTACGGGACAACCGCCTACAATGAGCAGTTCTTC.